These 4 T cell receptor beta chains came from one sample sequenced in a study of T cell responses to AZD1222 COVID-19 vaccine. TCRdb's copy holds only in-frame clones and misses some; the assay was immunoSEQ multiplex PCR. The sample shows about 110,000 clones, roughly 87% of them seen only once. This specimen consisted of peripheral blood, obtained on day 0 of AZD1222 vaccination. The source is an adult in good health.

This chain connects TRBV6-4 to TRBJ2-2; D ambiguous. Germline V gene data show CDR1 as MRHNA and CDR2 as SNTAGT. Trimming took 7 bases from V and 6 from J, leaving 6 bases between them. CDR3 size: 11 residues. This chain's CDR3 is CASIAAGELFF. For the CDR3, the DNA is TGTGCCAGCATTGCGGCCGGGGAGCTGTTTTTT.

CDR3 protein: CASSFGGNTIYF. In DNA form, the CDR3 reads TGTGCCAGCAGCTTCGGAGGAAACACCATATATTTT. The V gene is TRBV5-4, the J gene TRBJ1-3; D unclear. Germline V gene lookup returns CDR1 SGHNT and CDR2 YYREEE (reference sequence). The CDR3 runs to 12 residues. V was pared by 2 bases and J by 4 bases, with 4 bases between.

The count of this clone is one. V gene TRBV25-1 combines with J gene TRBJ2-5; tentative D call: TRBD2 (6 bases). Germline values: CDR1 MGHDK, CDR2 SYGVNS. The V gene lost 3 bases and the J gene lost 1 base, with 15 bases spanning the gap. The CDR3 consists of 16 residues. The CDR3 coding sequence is TGTGCCAGCAGTGAGGGTAAAAGGACTATCCAAGAGACCCAGTACTTC. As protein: CASSEGKRTIQETQYF.

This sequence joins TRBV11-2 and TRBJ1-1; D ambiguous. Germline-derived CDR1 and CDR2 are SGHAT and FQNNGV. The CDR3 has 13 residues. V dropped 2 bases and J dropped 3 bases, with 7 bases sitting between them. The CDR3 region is CASSLLLDTEAFF. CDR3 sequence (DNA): TGTGCCAGCAGCTTACTGTTGGACACTGAAGCTTTCTTT.